Each of the 24 T cell receptor beta chains below was sequenced from the same sample in a study of blood T cells in healthy people across ages. Primers used in a second PCR of about 7 to 11 cycles were a sample-barcoded 5' primer and a J-beta primer mix. TCRdb re-analysed the 5' RACE reads in MiXCR, keeping a single row per CDR3 protein. Of 1.5 million to 1.8 million distinct CDR3 sequences in the sample, approximately 43% were seen once. Material: blood. The receptors derive from a woman between 18 and 30 years old in good health.

This clonotype was recorded at least ten times. This chain connects TRBV7-8 to TRBJ2-5; D is possibly TRBD2 (7 bases). Per germline, CDR1 SGHVS and CDR2 FQNEAQ. Trimming shortened V by 2 bases and J by 7 bases, and 17 bases separated the two germline ends. The CDR3 spans 15 residues. CDR3 sequence: CASSLSGGDGLTQYF. The DNA of the CDR3 is TGTGCCAGCAGCTTATCGGGGGGCGACGGCCTGACCCAGTACTTC.

This clonotype was counted ten times or more. J is TRBJ2-7 and V is TRBV10-3, with a tentative D call TRBD2 (6 bases). Trimming cost V 3 bases and J 2 bases, with 14 bases left between them. The CDR3 is 15 residues long. The germline CDR1 and CDR2 sequences are ENHRY and SYGVKD. CDR3 in amino acids: CAISDPGRDAYEQYF. The CDR3 bases are TGTGCCATCAGTGATCCCGGGAGAGATGCCTACGAGCAGTACTTC.

The CDR3 region is CASRGPGAYNEQYF. The CDR3, as DNA: TGTGCCAGCCGTGGACCCGGGGCTTACAATGAGCAGTACTTC. This rearrangement joins TRBV6-5 to TRBJ2-7, with D perhaps TRBD1 or TRBD2 (5 bases each). The CDR3 runs to 14 residues. The germline CDR1 and CDR2 sequences are MNHEY and SVGAGI. The ends were cut back, 8 bases at V and 7 bases at J, with 21 bases in the middle.

This clonotype was counted once. The chain couples TRBV6-4 to TRBJ2-3, with 11 bases matching TRBD2. Germline V gives CDR1 MRHNA, CDR2 SNTAGT. The CDR3 totals 16 residues. The V segment lost 5 bases and the J segment 4 bases; nucleotides outside the gene matches: 8. The CDR3 coding sequence is TGTGCCAGCAGTAAACTAGCGGGAGAAAGTGCAGATACGCAGTATTTT. The encoded protein is CASSKLAGESADTQYF.

This rearrangement joins TRBV7-2 to TRBJ1-2; a weak D match, TRBD1 (6 bases). Trimming left V 3 bases short and J 0 bases short, with 20 bases between. Germline V lookup: CDR1 SGHTA, CDR2 FQGNSA. There are 18 residues in the CDR3. Written as DNA, the CDR3 is TGTGCCAGCAGCTTTAAGCTGACAGGCACTATAGCTAACTATGGCTACACCTTC. Its translation is CASSFKLTGTIANYGYTF.

The J gene is TRBJ1-1, the V gene TRBV9; 7 positions agree with TRBD1. The trim removed 1 base at V and 4 bases at J, leaving 4 bases unmatched. The CDR3 sequence is 14 residues long. Germline V gene sequence: CDR1 SGDLS, CDR2 YYNGEE. The CDR3 nucleotides are TGTGCCAGCAGCGTATACCCAGGGGGCACTGAAGCTTTCTTT. It specifies CASSVYPGGTEAFF.

The V and J genes are TRBV7-2 and TRBJ2-3; D call uncertain. The CDR3 is 15 residues long. With 0 bases removed from V and 2 bases from J, the gap between germline ends came to 9 bases. In germline, CDR1 is SGHTA, CDR2 FQGNSA. CDR3 protein: CASSLALIFTDTQYF. The CDR3 DNA is TGTGCCAGCAGCTTAGCGCTGATATTCACAGATACGCAGTATTTT.

This chain connects TRBV5-1 to TRBJ1-2; D unclear. The germline gives CDR1 SGHRS, CDR2 YFSETQ. The CDR3 loop spans 14 amino acids. V lost 5 bases and J lost 3, with 14 bases in between. CDR3 DNA: TGCGCCAGCAGTCCAACAGAGTACGACTATGGCTACACCTTC. Translating it yields CASSPTEYDYGYTF. The complete variable domain, with remaining parts taken from reference TRBV5-1 and TRBJ1-2, reads KAGVTQTPRYLIKTRGQQVTLSCSPISGHRSVSWYQQTPGQGLQFLFEYFSETQRNKGNFPGRFSGRQFSNSRSEMNVSTLELGDSALYLCASSPTEYDYGYTFGSGTRLTVV.

The chain links TRBV6-6 to TRBJ1-1; D is unresolved. The V end was cut by 10 bases, the J end by 1 base, with 7 bases between. This CDR3 spans 11 amino acids. In germline, CDR1 is MNHNY, CDR2 SVGAGI (reference sequence). This chain's CDR3 is CATDGNTEAFF. The DNA of the CDR3 is TGTGCCACCGACGGGAACACTGAAGCTTTCTTT.

The chain couples TRBV27 to TRBJ2-1, with D perhaps given as TRBD1 or TRBD2 (6 bases each). V gave up 2 bases and J gave up 0 bases, with 17 bases separating them. The germline V gene encodes CDR1 MNHEY and CDR2 SMNVEV (reference sequence). The CDR3 has 18 amino acids. The CDR3 loop is CASSLRGTGGFSYNEQFF. For the CDR3, the DNA is TGTGCCAGCAGTTTAAGGGGGACCGGAGGGTTCTCCTACAATGAGCAGTTCTTC.

The chain couples TRBV5-6 to TRBJ2-3; perhaps TRBD2 as D (6 bases). V was trimmed by 4 bases and J by 4 bases, leaving 10 bases between them. CDR3 length: 13 amino acids. Germline loops: CDR1 SGHDT, CDR2 YYEEEE. The CDR3 DNA follows: TGTGCCAGCAGCGGGGGGAGCTCAGATACGCAGTATTTT. Encoded protein: CASSGGSSDTQYF.

This clonotype has more than one count but fewer than ten. The chain couples TRBV6-6 to TRBJ1-4; D remains ambiguous. V dropped 7 bases and J dropped 3 bases, with 6 bases sitting between them. CDR1 is MNHNY, CDR2 SVGAGI, per germline (reference sequence). There are 12 residues in the CDR3. The CDR3 here is CASKVPNEKLFF. The CDR3 nucleotides are TGTGCCAGCAAGGTCCCTAATGAAAAACTGTTTTTT.

The rearrangement joins TRBV18 to TRBJ1-5; tentative D call: TRBD1 (5 bases). The germline V gene has CDR1 KGHSH and CDR2 LQKENI. The CDR3 length is 14 residues. Trimming removed 4 bases at V and 9 bases at J, with 16 bases between. CDR3 region: CASSQRTSQGPQHF. CDR3 in DNA: TGTGCCAGCTCACAACGGACGAGCCAGGGGCCCCAGCATTTT.

The DNA for the CDR3 is TGTGCCATCACCGGGACAGCTTTTAACTATGGCTACACCTTC. It yields the protein CAITGTAFNYGYTF. The chain uses TRBV10-3 and TRBJ1-2; 7 nucleotides match TRBD1. Germline CDR1 and CDR2: ENHRY and SYGVKD. This CDR3 is 14 amino acids long. After removal of 7 bases from V and 1 base from J, the junction contained 6 bases not matched to a gene.

The J gene is TRBJ2-3, the V gene TRBV5-1; no firm D call. V lost 0 bases and J 5 bases, leaving 13 bases between the germline ends. This CDR3 is 15 amino acids long. Germline V gene data show CDR1 as SGHRS and CDR2 as YFSETQ. CDR3 loop: CASSLGVASGDTQYF. The CDR3 DNA is TGCGCCAGCAGCTTGGGGGTAGCCTCGGGAGATACGCAGTATTTT.

Note on this clonotype: At one boundary the junction diverges from the germline segment, which might be a read error. This sequence joins TRBV2 and TRBJ1-2, with D perhaps matching TRBD1 (5 bases). The germline V gene has CDR1 SNHLY and CDR2 FYNNEI. This CDR3 region has 14 residues. CDR3 sequence (DNA): TGTGCCGGCAGTGTGGTCAGGGAAGCCTATGGCTACACCTTC. It translates to CAGSVVREAYGYTF.

The chain joins TRBV5-1 to TRBJ2-7, with D tentatively TRBD2 (6 bases). Trimming removed 0 bases at V and 0 bases at J, with 10 bases between. Germline values: CDR1 SGHRS, CDR2 YFSETQ. This CDR3 has 15 amino acids. The CDR3 DNA follows: TGCGCCAGCAGCTTGGGCGCGGGGAGCTCCTACGAGCAGTACTTC. Its translation: CASSLGAGSSYEQYF.

This sequence joins TRBV9 and TRBJ1-1; D might be TRBD1 (6 bases). CDR3 size: 14 residues. Between the trimmed V and J ends, which lost 7 bases and 4 bases, there was a span of 17 bases. Per the germline V gene, CDR1 is SGDLS and CDR2 is YYNGEE. Written as DNA, the CDR3 is TGTGCCAGCGCTGGGGGGGGGGCGACCACTGAAGCTTTCTTT. Encoded protein: CASAGGGATTEAFF.

This clonotype was picked up a small number of times. This chain joins TRBV5-6 and TRBJ2-7; a possible D gene is TRBD1 (6 bases). The length of the CDR3 is 16 residues. Trimming stripped 2 bases from V and 4 bases from J, with 19 bases between. Germline V lookup: CDR1 SGHDT, CDR2 YYEEEE. The DNA of the CDR3 is TGTGCCAGCAGCTTACAGGGTTCCCCTCCCCCATACGAGCAGTACTTC. This gives the protein CASSLQGSPPPYEQYF.

The rearrangement uses TRBV4-2 and TRBJ2-1, with 16 bases lining up with TRBD2. The CDR3 consists of 21 residues. Per the germline V gene, CDR1 is LGHNA and CDR2 is YNFKEQ. After removal of 3 bases from V and 8 bases from J, the junction contained 19 bases not matched to a gene. CDR3 sequence (DNA): TGTGCCAGCAGCCAGATTCTGCCGGGACTAGCGGGGGGGCCGGATATAGATGAGCAGTTCTTC. This encodes CASSQILPGLAGGPDIDEQFF.

This chain uses TRBV9 with TRBJ2-2; D is perhaps TRBD1 (6 bases). Germline CDR1 SGDLS, CDR2 YYNGEE. V shed 3 bases and J shed 0 bases, with 12 bases lying between them. The CDR3 sequence is 16 residues long. CDR3 region: CASSARDTPNTGELFF. The CDR3 bases are TGTGCCAGCAGCGCCCGGGACACCCCGAACACCGGGGAGCTGTTTTTT.

Written as DNA, the CDR3 is TGTGCCAGCAGTAGCGGGGTTAATGCGATTGAGCAGTTCTTC. Translating it yields CASSSGVNAIEQFF. The chain couples TRBV6-4 to TRBJ2-1; 7 bases match TRBD2. From germline, CDR1 is MRHNA and CDR2 SNTAGT. Unmatched junction bases numbered 10, after V lost 5 bases and J lost 9 bases. CDR3 length equals 14 residues.

This rearrangement joins TRBV20-1 to TRBJ1-1; a possible D gene is TRBD1 (5 bases). Germline V CDR1 and CDR2: DFQATT, SNEGSKA (reference sequence). V was cut by 0 bases and J by 3 bases, with 23 bases left in between. The CDR3 totals 18 residues. CDR3 loop: CSARDTLRDVWKDTEAFF. The CDR3 bases are TGCAGTGCTAGAGATACCCTCAGGGACGTGTGGAAAGACACTGAAGCTTTCTTT.

This clonotype has a single count. The CDR3 sequence is CASSLSQFLSGNTIYF. Written as DNA, the CDR3 is TGTGCCAGCAGCTTATCCCAGTTCCTCTCTGGAAACACCATATATTTT. The rearrangement uses TRBV7-2 and TRBJ1-3; no reliable D call. The germline V gene encodes CDR1 SGHTA and CDR2 FQGNSA. This CDR3 region has 16 residues. Trimming left V 2 bases short and J 0 bases short, with 11 bases between.